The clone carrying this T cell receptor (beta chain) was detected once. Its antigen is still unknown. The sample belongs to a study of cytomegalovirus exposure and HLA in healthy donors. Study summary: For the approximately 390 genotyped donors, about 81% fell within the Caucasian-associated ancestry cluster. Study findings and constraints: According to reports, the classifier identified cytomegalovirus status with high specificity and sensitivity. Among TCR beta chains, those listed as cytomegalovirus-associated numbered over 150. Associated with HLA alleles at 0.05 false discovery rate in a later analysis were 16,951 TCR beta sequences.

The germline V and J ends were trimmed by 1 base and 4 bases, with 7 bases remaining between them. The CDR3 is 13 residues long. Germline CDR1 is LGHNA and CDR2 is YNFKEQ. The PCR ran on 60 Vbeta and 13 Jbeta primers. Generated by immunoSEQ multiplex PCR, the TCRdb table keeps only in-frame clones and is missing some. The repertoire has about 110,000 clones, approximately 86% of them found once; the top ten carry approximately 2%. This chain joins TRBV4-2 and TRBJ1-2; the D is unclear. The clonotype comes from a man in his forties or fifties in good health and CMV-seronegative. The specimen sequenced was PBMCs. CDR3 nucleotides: TGTGCCAGCAGCCAAGGTGTAATCTATGGCTACACCTTC. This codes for CASSQGVIYGYTF.